This TCR beta chain stems from a study of CD8 T cells in Susac syndrome. It was with random hexamers that roughly 0.45 to 1 ug RNA was reverse transcribed. MiXCR, run by TCRdb on the immunoSEQ multiplex PCR reads, gives a single entry per CDR3 protein. The sample has about 300,000 distinct CDR3 sequences, over 75% seen once; the top ten hold approximately 0.18%. The germline gives CDR1 LGHDT, CDR2 YNNKEL (reference sequence). V was pared by 2 bases and J by 4 bases, with 6 bases of the junction left unmatched. The CDR3 is made up of 15 amino acids. Sequenced: CD8+ T cells from PBMCs. The TCR sequence derives from a human donor with multiple sclerosis. This chain connects TRBV3-1 to TRBJ2-7, with 9 bases aligning to TRBD2. The CDR3 protein is CASSQSPTSGYEQYF. The CDR3 coding sequence is TGTGCCAGCAGCCAATCACCGACTAGCGGATACGAGCAGTACTTC.